This TCR beta chain comes out of a study of T cell responses to AZD1222 COVID-19 vaccine. Study-wide background: Second-dose intervals near 4 or 12 weeks were combined.

Trimming cost V 2 bases and J 0 bases; bases outside gene matches: 6. There are 16 residues in the CDR3. Per the germline V gene, CDR1 is LNHNV and CDR2 is YYDKDF (reference sequence). The assay was immunoSEQ multiplex PCR, and TCRdb's table has in-frame clones only and misses some. The sample lists about 130,000 clones, around 84% occurring once. The study's findings and limits: Epitopes outside B.1.351 and B.1.1.7 mutated regions reportedly drew nearly half of spike TCRs. Spike was spanned by vaccine-associated CD4 TCRs, which were dominant at 160-218 and 743-854. Clonal diversity was possibly underestimated; the donors were predominantly white British and more often female.

On this clone: What it binds is unknown.

The chain joins TRBV15 to TRBJ2-7; 8 bases are a match to TRBD2. This sequence originates from an adult in good health. The input for sequencing was peripheral blood, taken on day 0 of AZD1222 vaccination. CDR3 amino acids: CATSRRSGSGSYEQYF. The CDR3 nucleotides are TGTGCCACCAGCAGACGGAGCGGGAGTGGCTCCTACGAGCAGTACTTC. The full variable domain, rest sourced from reference TRBV15 and TRBJ2-7, is DAMVIQNPRYQVTQFGKPVTLSCSQTLNHNVMYWYQQKSSQAPKLLFHYYDKDFNNEADTPDNFQSRRPNTSFCFLDIRSPGLGDTAMYLCATSRRSGSGSYEQYFGPGTRLTVT.